A selection of T cell receptor beta chains follows, all from one sample in a study of siplizumab effects on memory and regulatory T cells. Data came from immunoSEQ multiplex PCR; TCRdb stores just in-frame clones and leaves some out. The table lists 90,000 to 130,000 clones, just under 95% of them singletons, with approximately 1.2% in the top ten. Sequencing input: CD4+ T cells sorted from blood. These receptors all come from a human donor in good health. Both conserved end residues are part of each CDR3. A D gene is named only where the DNA matches it firmly.

v_gene	d_gene	j_gene	CDR3aa
TRBV11-1	TRBD1	TRBJ2-5	CASSFDGTGKETQYF
TRBV6-5	.	TRBJ2-7	CASSRRADYEQYF
TRBV7-9	.	TRBJ1-2	CASSSRGVDVYGYTF
TRBV6-1	.	.	CASSGYGKLSYEQYF
TRBV5-1	TRBD1	TRBJ2-1	CASSHRDRGLNEQFF
TRBV5-4	TRBD2	TRBJ2-1	CASTRRRGGRGEQFF
TRBV9	.	TRBJ2-6	CASSQVHSGANVLTF
TRBV6-6	TRBD1	TRBJ1-2	CASTKDRLSYGYTF
TRBV6-6	.	TRBJ2-7	CASSYPAAPYEQYF
TRBV2	.	TRBJ2-1	CAGEIETLNEQFF
TRBV19	.	TRBJ1-5	CASSGMDRLNQPQHF
TRBV7-7	TRBD1	TRBJ2-5	CASSPGTGGEETQYF
TRBV7-2	.	TRBJ1-2	CASSFPVAYGYTF
TRBV6-5	TRBD2	TRBJ2-7	CASSPLAGGWSEQYF
TRBV10-3	.	TRBJ2-7	CAISESDPYGPGLYEQYF
TRBV9	TRBD1	TRBJ2-7	CASSAQGAGEQYF